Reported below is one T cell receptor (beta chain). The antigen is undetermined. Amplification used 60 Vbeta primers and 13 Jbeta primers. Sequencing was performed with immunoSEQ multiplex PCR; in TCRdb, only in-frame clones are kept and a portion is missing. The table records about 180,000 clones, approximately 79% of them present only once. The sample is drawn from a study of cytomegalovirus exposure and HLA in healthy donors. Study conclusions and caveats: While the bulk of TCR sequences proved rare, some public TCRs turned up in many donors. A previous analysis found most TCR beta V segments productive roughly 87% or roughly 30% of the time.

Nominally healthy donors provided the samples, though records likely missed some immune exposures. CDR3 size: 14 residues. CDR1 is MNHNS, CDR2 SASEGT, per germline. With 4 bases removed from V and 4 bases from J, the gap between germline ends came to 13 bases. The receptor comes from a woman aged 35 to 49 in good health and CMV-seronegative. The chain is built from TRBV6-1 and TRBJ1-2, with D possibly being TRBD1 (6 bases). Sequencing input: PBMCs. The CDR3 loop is CASSVTQGGYGYTF. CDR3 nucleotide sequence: TGTGCCAGCAGTGTGACACAGGGTGGCTATGGCTACACCTTC.